The source of this TCR beta chain is a study of blood T cell repertoires in COVID-19. About the study: T cells, B-cell-depleted T cells, or PBMCs provided the cDNA or gDNA that served as material.

Per germline, CDR1 LNHDA and CDR2 SQIVND (reference sequence). V lost 7 bases, J lost 12 bases, and 19 bases lay in between. The CDR3 totals 13 residues. Participant-reported clinical history was the basis for cohort assignment. Individuals in the exposed group had encountered a COVID-19 case within 2 weeks preceding study entry. In the original workflow: Reference gene primers were amplified, and this amplification served to estimate nucleated cell counts. TCRdb keeps only in-frame clones here, not all; method: immunoSEQ multiplex PCR. Clonal size and the V and J genes are those of that table, whereas D and trimming came from the DNA. The table lists hundreds of thousands of clones, 80% to 85% of them singletons.

Sample: PBMCs or T cells enriched from blood (not recorded which). The chain employs TRBV19 and TRBJ2-1; D not resolved. The source is a man aged 35-49 years who had been exposed to COVID-19. In DNA, the CDR3 is TGTGCCAGTAAAAGGCAGCTAGAGAAAGGGCAGTTCTTC. This encodes CASKRQLEKGQFF.